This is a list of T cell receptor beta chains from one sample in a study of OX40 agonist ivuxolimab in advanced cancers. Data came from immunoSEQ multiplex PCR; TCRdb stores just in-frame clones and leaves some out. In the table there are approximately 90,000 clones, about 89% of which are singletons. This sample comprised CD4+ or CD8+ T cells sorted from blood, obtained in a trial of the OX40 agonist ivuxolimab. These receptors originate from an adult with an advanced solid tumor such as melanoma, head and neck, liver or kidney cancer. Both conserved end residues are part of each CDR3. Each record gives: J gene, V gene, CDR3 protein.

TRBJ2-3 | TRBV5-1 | CASSYLGSDTQYF
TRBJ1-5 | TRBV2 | CASSEPYSNQPQHF
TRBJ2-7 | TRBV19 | CASSISGHTYEQYF
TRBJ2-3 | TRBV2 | CASSVDASSTDTQYF
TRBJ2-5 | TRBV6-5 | CASSYGLAGKETQYF
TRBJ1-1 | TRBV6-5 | CASSLTDNTEAFF
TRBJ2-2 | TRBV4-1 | CASSQGGWAGELFF
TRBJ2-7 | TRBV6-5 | CATQRASSYEQYF
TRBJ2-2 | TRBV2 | CARIKTDGLAITVELFF
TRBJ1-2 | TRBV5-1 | CASSFPGDGYTF
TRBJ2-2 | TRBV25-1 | CASSEQGLIGELFF
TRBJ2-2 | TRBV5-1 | CASSLVVRTGELFF
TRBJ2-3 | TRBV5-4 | CASSLFEIWRAAGTDTQYF
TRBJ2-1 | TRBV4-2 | CASSGTSYNEQFF
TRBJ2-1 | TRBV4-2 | CASSQGAGTSTYNEQFF
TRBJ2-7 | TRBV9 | CASSPGAVYEQYF
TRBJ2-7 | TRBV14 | CASSQDSTGIYEQYF
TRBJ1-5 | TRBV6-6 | CASSYLGRTNQPQHF
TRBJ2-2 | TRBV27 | CASSLSPGELFF
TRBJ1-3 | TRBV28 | CASSLGGINTIYF
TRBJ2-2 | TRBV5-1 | CASSLVLGGELFF
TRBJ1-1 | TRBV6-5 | CASSYSRVTEAFF
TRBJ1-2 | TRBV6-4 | CASSDSPGGYTF
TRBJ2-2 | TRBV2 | CASSELRTNTGELFF
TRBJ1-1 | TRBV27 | CASSEGVAAFF
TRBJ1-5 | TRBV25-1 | CASSEFLKSQPQHF
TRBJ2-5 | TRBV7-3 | CASSSSTDQETQYF
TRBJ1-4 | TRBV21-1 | CASQETGLPNEKLFF
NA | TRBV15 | CATSPEVSSGSSYEQYF
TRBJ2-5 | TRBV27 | CASSFGRIGETQYF
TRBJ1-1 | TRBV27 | CASSLGGSEAFF
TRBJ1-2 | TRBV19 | CASSPGTEDYGYTF
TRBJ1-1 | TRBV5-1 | CASSLSTNTEAFF
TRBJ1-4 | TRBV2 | CASRNGRWNEKLFF
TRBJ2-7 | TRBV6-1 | CASGRGFAYEQYF
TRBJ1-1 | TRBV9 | CASSEDRGNTEAFF
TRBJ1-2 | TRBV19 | CASSWGSDYGYTF
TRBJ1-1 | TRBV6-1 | CASSERVAGTEAFF
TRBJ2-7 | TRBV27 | CASSSGTISYEQYF
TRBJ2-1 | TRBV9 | CASSVEGLAHNEQFF
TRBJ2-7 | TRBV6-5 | CASSYLGGSSYEQYF
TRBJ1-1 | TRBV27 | CASSRPGGDEAFF
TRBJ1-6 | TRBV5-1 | CASARQFSYNSPLHF
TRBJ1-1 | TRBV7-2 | CASSQREIAFF
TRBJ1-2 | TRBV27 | CASSPPGGTVGYTF
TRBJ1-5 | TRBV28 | CASFTGTVPGEPQHF
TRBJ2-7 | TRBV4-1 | CASSPYEHEHSYEQYF
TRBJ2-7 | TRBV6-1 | CASNGQSSYEQYF